This paragraph covers one T cell receptor (beta chain) sequence. The data are from a study of CD8 T cells in Susac syndrome. The authors reverse transcribed about 0.5 to 1 ug RNA with random hexamers. By means of immunoSEQ multiplex PCR, TCR beta CDR3 spanning 54 Vbeta and 13 Jbeta underwent amplification. TCRdb ran MiXCR on the immunoSEQ multiplex PCR reads and lists one entry per CDR3 protein. The data hold a few hundred thousand distinct CDR3 sequences, with 95% observed a single time. The germline V and J ends were trimmed by 2 bases and 3 bases, with 11 bases remaining between them. Germline V gene lookup returns CDR1 LGHDT and CDR2 YNNKEL (reference sequence). The CDR3 totals 14 residues.

The V gene is TRBV3-1, the J gene TRBJ2-7, with a tentative D call TRBD1 (6 bases). Material: CD4+ T cells from PBMCs. This sequence originates from a human donor with multiple sclerosis. CDR3 DNA: TGTGCCAGCAGCCAACAGGGGACAAACTACGAGCAGTACTTC. It codes for CASSQQGTNYEQYF.